The rows below give T cell receptor beta chains drawn from one sample of a study of metastatic and nonmetastatic thyroid tumors. TCRdb reanalyzed the PCR reads via MiXCR. Among approximately 90,000 clones listed, about 9.1% were seen once. Sequenced sample: blood. The receptor set was obtained from a female donor with papillary thyroid cancer or a benign thyroid nodule (not recorded which). Some clones in this sample may be carry-over from other donors' samples. The CDR3 runs from the conserved cysteine through the conserved F or W. The D gene is left open where the match is weak. Rows give clone size only sometimes, using once, few, many, or a class for an expanded clone.

CDR3 protein	CDR3 DNA	D gene	V gene	J gene	clone size
CASSRGVSGANVLTF	TGTGCCAGCAGCCGGGGGGTGTCTGGGGCCAACGTCCTGACTTTC	-	TRBV3-1	TRBJ2-6	few
CASTRTGQETQYF	TGTGCCAGCACCCGGACAGGGCAAGAGACCCAGTACTTC	TRBD1	TRBV18	TRBJ2-5	many
CASSFRYGGTGELFF	TGCGCCAGCAGCTTCCGGTACGGGGGGACCGGGGAGCTGTTTTTT	TRBD2	TRBV5-1	TRBJ2-2	many
CASAKPGASYEQYF	TGTGCCAGCGCCAAACCGGGGGCCTCCTACGAGCAGTACTTC	-	TRBV2	TRBJ2-7	many
CASSLVGGGELFF	TGTGCCAGCAGCTTAGTTGGGGGCGGGGAGCTGTTTTTT	-	TRBV7-6	TRBJ2-2	few
CASSFGGLSYEQYF	TGTGCCAGCAGTTTTGGGGGGCTCTCCTACGAGCAGTACTTC	-	TRBV27	TRBJ2-7	many
CASKEGGEIGFF	TGCGCCAGCAAGGAGGGGGGGGAAATAGGTTTCTTT	-	TRBV10-2	TRBJ1-1	many
CASSPPGGRDNEQFF	TGTGCCAGCTCACCACCAGGGGGGAGGGACAATGAGCAGTTCTTC	-	TRBV18	TRBJ2-1	many
CSARVGTSGANEQYF	TGCAGTGCTAGAGTAGGAACTAGCGGGGCGAACGAGCAGTACTTC	TRBD2	TRBV20-1	TRBJ2-7	many
CASSWAGLEAFF	TGTGCCAGCAGTTGGGCCGGGCTCGAAGCTTTCTTT	-	TRBV12-3/TRBV12-4	TRBJ1-1	few
CASSPPGLLYGYTF	TGTGCCAGCAGCCCACCGGGACTGTTATATGGCTACACCTTC	-	TRBV7-9	TRBJ1-2	many
CASGFGPRDTQYF	TGTGCTAGTGGTTTCGGCCCTCGCGATACGCAGTATTTT	-	TRBV12-5	TRBJ2-3	many
CASKTSGGASYNEQFF	TGTGCCAGCAAGACTAGCGGGGGGGCTAGCTACAATGAGCAGTTCTTC	TRBD2	TRBV28	TRBJ2-1	many
CSAREGRADTEAFF	TGCAGTGCTAGAGAGGGCAGGGCTGACACTGAAGCTTTCTTT	-	TRBV20-1	TRBJ1-1	many
CVSSPSGPLYGYTF	TGTGTCAGTAGTCCCTCGGGACCCTTATATGGCTACACCTTC	-	TRBV19	TRBJ1-2	many
CASSADRGGEAFF	TGTGCCAGCAGTGCGGACAGGGGTGGTGAAGCTTTCTTT	TRBD1	TRBV2	TRBJ1-1	many
CASSPGTSGGNEQFF	TGTGCCAGCAGCCCGGGGACTAGCGGGGGCAATGAGCAGTTCTTC	TRBD2	TRBV7-2	TRBJ2-1	many
CASRPRQDYGYTF	TGTGCCAGCAGACCCCGACAGGACTATGGCTACACCTTC	-	TRBV28	TRBJ1-2	few
CASSADDGNFIDEKLFF	TGTGCCAGCAGTGCCGATGATGGGAATTTCATAGATGAAAAACTGTTTTTT	-	TRBV28	TRBJ1-4	-
CASSTSTGLHEKLFF	TGTGCCAGCAGCACTTCCACAGGACTCCATGAAAAACTGTTTTTT	-	TRBV7-2	TRBJ1-4	-
CASTLTPRDSPLHF	TGTGCCAGCACTCTGACCCCGAGGGATTCACCCCTCCACTTT	-	TRBV28	TRBJ1-6	many
CASNVGGGASDTQYF	TGTGCCAGCAATGTCGGCGGGGGGGCATCAGATACGCAGTATTTT	TRBD2	TRBV6-4	TRBJ2-3	few